The entry below gives a single T cell receptor beta chain sequence along with its context. Its antigen is not known. This entry is derived from a study of T cell responses to AZD1222 COVID-19 vaccine. Clones were sequenced by immunoSEQ multiplex PCR, and TCRdb holds only the in-frame ones, with some missing. The data hold almost 70,000 clones, with approximately 87% observed a single time. Pooled in the analysis were second doses at about 4 or about 12 weeks. Trimming removed 4 bases from V and 3 bases from J, with 12 bases in between. The germline V gene has CDR1 SNHLY and CDR2 FYNNEI. The CDR3 loop spans 14 amino acids. Notes on the study in general: Donors in the cohort were predominantly white British and more often female, and clonal diversity was possibly underestimated.

This chain joins TRBV2 and TRBJ1-1; D not certain. The sequence was obtained from an adult who received the AZD1222 COVID-19 vaccine. Here the sequenced sample was peripheral blood, taken 28 days after the second AZD1222 dose. The CDR3 sequence: CASSGTRGDTEAFF. In DNA form, the CDR3 reads TGTGCCAGCAGTGGAACCCGGGGAGACACTGAAGCTTTCTTT. Looking up the rest from reference TRBV2 and TRBJ1-1 gives the full variable domain: EPEVTQTPSHQVTQMGQEVILRCVPISNHLYFYWYRQILGQKVEFLVSFYNNEISEKSEIFDDQFSVERPDGSNFTLKIRSTKLEDSAMYFCASSGTRGDTEAFFGQGTRLTVV.